The rows below give T cell receptor beta chains drawn from one sample of a study of T cells in tumors after PD-1 blockade. This table comes from immunoSEQ multiplex PCR, and its TCRdb copy is limited to in-frame clones, with some not included. The sample holds about 47,000 clones, more than 70% seen once. Here the sequenced sample was PBMCs, taken before anti-PD-1 treatment. The receptor source for this set is a human donor with basal cell carcinoma. Both conserved end residues are part of each CDR3. The D gene is left open where the match is weak. Some rows mark clone size as missing; the rest say once, few, many or name a class of expanded clone.

>NA|NA|TRBV19|TRBJ2-6
CASSDGYAGANVLTF
TGTGCCAGTAGTGACGGGTATGCTGGGGCCAACGTCCTGACTTTC
>NA|NA|TRBV19|TRBJ2-3
CASTPAHTDTQYF
TGTGCCAGTACCCCTGCACACACAGATACGCAGTATTTT
>NA|NA|TRBV5-4|TRBJ2-3
CASSLETTLPTDTQYF
TGTGCCAGCAGCTTGGAGACTACTTTACCCACAGATACGCAGTATTTT
>NA|few|TRBV12-5|TRBJ2-1
CASGLMTGEQFF
TGTGCTAGTGGTTTGATGACGGGTGAGCAGTTCTTC
>NA|NA|TRBV10-3|TRBJ1-1
CAISEEPGPNTEAFF
TGTGCCATCAGTGAGGAGCCAGGGCCGAACACTGAAGCTTTCTTT
>NA|NA|TRBV28|TRBJ2-3
CASMRSTDTQYF
TGTGCCAGCATGCGGTCCACAGATACGCAGTATTTT
>TRBD1|NA|TRBV19|TRBJ1-2
CASSIKGAGYGYTF
TGTGCCAGTAGTATCAAGGGGGCCGGATATGGCTACACCTTC
>NA|NA|TRBV19|TRBJ2-3
CASSAQYTDTQYF
TGTGCCAGTAGTGCCCAGTACACAGATACGCAGTATTTT
>NA|NA|TRBV19|TRBJ1-5
CASRPSNQPQHF
TGTGCCAGTAGGCCTAGCAATCAGCCCCAGCATTTT
>NA|NA|TRBV5-1|TRBJ2-3
CASSLESRSTDTQYF
TGCGCCAGCAGCTTGGAAAGCCGGAGCACAGATACGCAGTATTTT
>TRBD1|NA|TRBV7-8|TRBJ1-2
CASSSYMDRDRGGGYTF
TGTGCCAGCAGCTCTTATATGGACCGGGACAGAGGGGGCGGCTACACCTTC
>TRBD2|NA|TRBV5-8|TRBJ2-5
CASSRGLAGERETQYF
TGTGCCAGCAGCCGCGGACTAGCGGGAGAGCGGGAGACCCAGTACTTC
>TRBD2|NA|TRBV28|TRBJ2-4
CASSFHELGVAGEGAKNIQYF
TGTGCCAGCAGTTTCCACGAACTTGGAGTAGCGGGAGAAGGGGCCAAAAACATTCAGTACTTC
>NA|NA|TRBV20-1|TRBJ2-3
CSAPFADTQYF
TGCAGTGCCCCATTTGCAGATACGCAGTATTTT
>NA|NA|TRBV28|TRBJ2-6
CASRPRVSGANVLTF
TGTGCCAGCAGGCCTAGGGTATCTGGGGCCAACGTCCTGACTTTC
>NA|NA|TRBV5-8|TRBJ2-1
CASSPGQYNEQFF
TGTGCCAGCAGCCCAGGACAGTACAATGAGCAGTTCTTC
>TRBD2|few|TRBV20-1|TRBJ2-7
CSASSAGVGGEQYF
TGCAGTGCTAGTTCAGCGGGAGTGGGTGGGGAGCAGTACTTC
>NA|NA|TRBV19|TRBJ2-7
CASQSRQGGTYEQYF
TGTGCCAGCCAGTCTAGACAGGGAGGCACCTACGAGCAGTACTTC
>NA|NA|TRBV30|TRBJ1-2
CAWRSDLYLGYTF
TGTGCCTGGAGATCGGACCTCTACTTGGGCTACACCTTC
>NA|NA|TRBV25-1|TRBJ1-6
CASSDPRTNSPLHF
TGTGCCAGCAGTGACCCTCGTACGAATTCACCCCTCCACTTT
>NA|NA|TRBV24-1|TRBJ2-3
CATSDLGAADTQYF
TGTGCCACCAGTGATTTAGGGGCTGCAGATACGCAGTATTTT
>NA|few|TRBV29-1|TRBJ1-4
CSVGRSGGATNEKLFF
TGCAGCGTTGGACGATCCGGGGGGGCGACTAATGAAAAACTGTTTTTT
>NA|NA|TRBV5-1|TRBJ2-3
CASSLAGPRGGNTQYF
TGCGCCAGCAGCTTGGCCGGCCCTAGAGGGGGGAATACGCAGTATTTT
>TRBD1|NA|TRBV5-4|TRBJ2-7
CASSNRDRGWEQYF
TGTGCCAGCAGCAACCGGGACAGGGGGTGGGAGCAGTACTTC
>TRBD1|NA|TRBV27|TRBJ1-5
CASSPKADRMNQPQHF
TGTGCCAGCAGCCCTAAGGCGGACAGGATGAATCAGCCCCAGCATTTT
>TRBD1|NA|TRBV11-1|TRBJ1-1
CASSPPTGVNTEAFF
TGTGCCAGCAGCCCTCCGACAGGGGTGAACACTGAAGCTTTCTTT
>NA|NA|TRBV28|TRBJ1-2
CASSFGRNFGGYTF
TGTGCCAGCAGTTTCGGGCGGAATTTCGGAGGCTACACCTTC
>NA|NA|TRBV30|TRBJ1-1
CAWSLQGSNTEAFF
TGTGCCTGGAGCCTCCAGGGGTCGAACACTGAAGCTTTCTTT
>NA|NA|TRBV5-1|TRBJ2-7
CASSIGRTYEQYF
TGCGCCAGCAGCATTGGACGGACCTACGAGCAGTACTTC
>TRBD2|NA|TRBV10-3|TRBJ2-7
CAISDATAGGVYEQYF
TGTGCCATCAGTGACGCCACAGCGGGAGGGGTGTACGAGCAGTACTTC
>NA|NA|TRBV19|TRBJ2-6
CASSITGSSGANVLTF
TGTGCCAGTAGTATCACAGGGAGCTCTGGGGCCAACGTCCTGACTTTC
>NA|NA|TRBV6-5|TRBJ1-3
CASSYSEQPGNTIYF
TGTGCCAGCAGTTACTCGGAACAGCCAGGAAACACCATATATTTT
>NA|NA|TRBV2|TRBJ2-5
CASSDVVADMWETQYF
TGTGCCAGCAGTGATGTAGTAGCGGACATGTGGGAGACCCAGTACTTC
>NA|NA|TRBV14|TRBJ2-7
CASSPQGGAPSYEQYF
TGTGCCAGCAGCCCCCAGGGAGGAGCCCCCTCCTACGAGCAGTACTTC
>NA|NA|TRBV9|TRBJ2-4
CASSVVDGGAKNIQYF
TGTGCCAGCAGCGTAGTGGACGGCGGGGCCAAAAACATTCAGTACTTC
>TRBD1|NA|TRBV10-3|TRBJ2-1
CAISESRTGGNEQFF
TGTGCCATCAGTGAGTCTCGGACAGGGGGGAATGAGCAGTTCTTC
>TRBD1|few|TRBV5-1|TRBJ2-2
CASRGQGAGELFF
TGCGCCAGCAGGGGACAGGGGGCCGGGGAGCTGTTTTTT
>NA|once|TRBV28|TRBJ2-1
CASSDKREQFF
TGTGCCAGCAGTGACAAACGGGAGCAGTTCTTC
>NA|NA|TRBV3-1/TRBV3-2|TRBJ1-1
CASSQRHLMNTEAFF
TGTGCCAGCAGCCAAAGGCACCTCATGAACACTGAAGCTTTCTTT